These 9 T cell receptor beta chains were all obtained from the same sample, sequenced in a study of sequential checkpoint blockade in melanoma. Treatment reported: randomized to nivolumab then ipilimumab (arm A) or the reverse (arm B). Clones were read by immunoSEQ multiplex PCR, and TCRdb kept only the in-frame ones, dropping some. Of about 18,000 clones listed, more than 65% are singletons. The sample was tumor tissue (inferred from file names), taken from a patient given nivolumab and ipilimumab in sequence. The receptor set was obtained from a human donor with melanoma.

The rearrangement links TRBV25-1 to TRBJ2-7, with a weak D call TRBD2 (5 bases). The CDR3 totals 14 residues. The ends were cut back, 1 base at V and 3 bases at J, with 10 bases in the middle. The germline V gene encodes CDR1 MGHDK and CDR2 SYGVNS. DNA for the CDR3: TGTGCCAGCAGTGAATCTAGCCGGAACTACGAGCAGTACTTC. Translation: CASSESSRNYEQYF.

V usage is TRBV6-7 and J usage is TRBJ2-2; D is unclear. TRBV6-7 has ORF status, its function being uncertain. Deletions cut 8 bases from V and 6 bases from J, with 13 bases between. The CDR3 loop spans 13 amino acids. The CDR3 DNA reads as TGTGCCAGCTCCTTCCTGATTGCCGGGGAGCTGTTTTTT. Its translation is CASSFLIAGELFF.

This clone is termed medium-sized. The CDR3 loop reads CASSMQGLDYDEQYF. The CDR3 region has the DNA TGCGCCAGCAGCATGCAGGGTTTGGACTACGACGAGCAGTACTTC. This rearrangement joins TRBV5-1 to TRBJ2-7; D is perhaps TRBD2 (6 bases). The CDR3 runs to 15 residues. Germline loops: CDR1 SGHRS, CDR2 YFSETQ. V was cut by 4 bases and J by 5 bases, with 19 bases left in between.

This chain links TRBV18 with TRBJ1-2, with D hard to call. The CDR3 loop spans 12 amino acids. V gave up 5 bases and J gave up 8 bases, with 12 bases separating them. The germline gives CDR1 KGHSH, CDR2 LQKENI. The CDR3 DNA reads as TGTGCCAGCTCAGGAGAAGGAGGCGGCTACACCTTC. The encoded protein is CASSGEGGGYTF.

The V gene is TRBV5-1, the J gene TRBJ2-3; 10 bases are shared with TRBD2. Germline lookup yields CDR1 SGHRS and CDR2 YFSETQ. The CDR3 extends over 15 amino acids. V gave up 1 base and J gave up 2 bases; unmatched junction bases: 1. The CDR3 DNA reads as TGCGCCAGCAGCTTGACTAGCGGGGACACAGATACGCAGTATTTT. Its translation is CASSLTSGDTDTQYF.

The chain employs TRBV23-1 and TRBJ2-3, with TRBD1 as a possible D gene (6 bases). TRBV23-1 is an ORF, with its function uncertain. Trimming shortened V by 6 bases and J by 9 bases, and 16 bases separated the two germline ends. The CDR3 consists of 13 residues. The CDR3 spells CASSFQQGATQYF. The DNA of the CDR3 is TGCGCCAGCAGCTTTCAACAGGGAGCGACGCAGTATTTT.

V gene TRBV9 combines with J gene TRBJ2-1; 12 bases are shared with TRBD2. The V gene's germline CDR1 is SGDLS and CDR2 YYNGEE. This CDR3 has 16 amino acids. Trimming cost V 3 bases and J 5 bases; bases outside gene matches: 6. The CDR3 protein is CASSASGLAGNNEQFF. The DNA of the CDR3 is TGTGCCAGCAGCGCCTCGGGACTAGCGGGCAACAATGAGCAGTTCTTC.

J is TRBJ1-3 and V is TRBV12-1; TRBD1 is the table's D call and was not checked against the DNA. TRBV12-1 is shown as a pseudogene. The CDR3 runs to 14 residues. The DNA of the CDR3 is TGTGCCAGCAGCCGAGGGACATCTGGAAACACCATATATTTT. As protein: CASSRGTSGNTIYF.

CDR3: CSVVAGGAMETQYF. In DNA, the CDR3 is TGCAGCGTTGTAGCGGGAGGGGCCATGGAGACCCAGTACTTC. This chain uses TRBV29-1 with TRBJ2-5; TRBD2 matches at 11 bases. V trimming: 4 bases; J trimming: 5 bases; junction bases outside the gene matches: 6. The CDR3 has 14 amino acids. Germline V gene sequence: CDR1 SQVTM, CDR2 ANQGSEA.